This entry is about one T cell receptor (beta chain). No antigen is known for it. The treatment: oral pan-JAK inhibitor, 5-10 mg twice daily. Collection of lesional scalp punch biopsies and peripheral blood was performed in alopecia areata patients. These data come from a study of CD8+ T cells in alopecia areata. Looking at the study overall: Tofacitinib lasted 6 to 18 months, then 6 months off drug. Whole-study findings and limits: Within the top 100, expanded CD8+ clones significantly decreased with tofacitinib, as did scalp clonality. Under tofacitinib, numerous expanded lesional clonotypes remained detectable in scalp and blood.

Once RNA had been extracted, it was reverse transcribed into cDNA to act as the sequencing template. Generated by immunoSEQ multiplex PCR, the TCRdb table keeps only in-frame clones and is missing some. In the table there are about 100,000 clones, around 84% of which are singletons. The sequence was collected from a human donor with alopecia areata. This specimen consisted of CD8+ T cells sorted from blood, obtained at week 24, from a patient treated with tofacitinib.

The chain's CDR3 is CASSGLQGEADTQYF. The CDR3 coding sequence is TGTGCCAGCAGCGGACTACAGGGGGAGGCAGATACGCAGTATTTT. The chain is built from TRBV13 and TRBJ2-3, with TRBD1 matching over 8 bases. The CDR3 is 15 amino acids. Germline CDR1 and CDR2: PRHDT and FYEKMQ (reference sequence). J gave up 4 bases and V 5 bases, and 8 bases lay outside the gene matches.